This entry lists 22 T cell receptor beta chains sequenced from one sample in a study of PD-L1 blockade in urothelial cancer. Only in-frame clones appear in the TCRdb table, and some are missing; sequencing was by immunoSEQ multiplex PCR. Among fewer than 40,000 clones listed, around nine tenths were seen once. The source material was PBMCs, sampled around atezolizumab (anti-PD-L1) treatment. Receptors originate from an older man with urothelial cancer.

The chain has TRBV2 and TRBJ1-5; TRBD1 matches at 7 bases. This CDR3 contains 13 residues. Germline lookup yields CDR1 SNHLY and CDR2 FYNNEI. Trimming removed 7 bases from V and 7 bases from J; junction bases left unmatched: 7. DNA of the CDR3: TGTGCCAGCATGGGACAGCCTGGGCAGCCCCAGCATTTT. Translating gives CASMGQPGQPQHF.

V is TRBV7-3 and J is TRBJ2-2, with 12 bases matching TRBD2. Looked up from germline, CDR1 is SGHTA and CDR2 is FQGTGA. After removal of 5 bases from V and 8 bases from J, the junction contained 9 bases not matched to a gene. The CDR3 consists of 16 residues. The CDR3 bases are TGTGCCAGCAGCCCGCGGACTAGCGGGAAAACAGGGGAGCTGTTTTTT. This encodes CASSPRTSGKTGELFF.

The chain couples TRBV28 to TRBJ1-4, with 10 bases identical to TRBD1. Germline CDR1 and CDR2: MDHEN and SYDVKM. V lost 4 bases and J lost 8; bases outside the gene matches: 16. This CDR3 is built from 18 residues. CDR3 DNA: TGTGCCAGCAGTTCTCCCCCCGGGACAGGGGAAGATGGCGAAAAACTGTTTTTT. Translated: CASSSPPGTGEDGEKLFF. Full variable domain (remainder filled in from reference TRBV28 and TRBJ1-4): DVKVTQSSRYLVKRTGEKVFLECVQDMDHENMFWYRQDPGLGLRLIYFSYDVKMKEKGDIPEGYSVSREKKERFSLILESASTNQTSMYLCASSSPPGTGEDGEKLFFGSGTQLSVL.

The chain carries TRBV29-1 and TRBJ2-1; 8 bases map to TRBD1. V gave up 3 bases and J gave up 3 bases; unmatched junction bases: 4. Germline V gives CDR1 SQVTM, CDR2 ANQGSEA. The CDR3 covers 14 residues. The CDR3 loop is CSVDGQGIYNEQFF. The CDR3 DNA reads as TGCAGCGTTGATGGACAGGGCATCTACAATGAGCAGTTCTTC.

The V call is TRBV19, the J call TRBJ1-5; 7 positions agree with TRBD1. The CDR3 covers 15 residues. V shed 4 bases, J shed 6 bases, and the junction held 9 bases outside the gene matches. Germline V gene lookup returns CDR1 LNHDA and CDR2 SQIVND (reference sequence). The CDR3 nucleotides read TGTGCCAGTAGTACCCTCTACAGGGGCGCTCAGCCCCAGCATTTT. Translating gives CASSTLYRGAQPQHF.

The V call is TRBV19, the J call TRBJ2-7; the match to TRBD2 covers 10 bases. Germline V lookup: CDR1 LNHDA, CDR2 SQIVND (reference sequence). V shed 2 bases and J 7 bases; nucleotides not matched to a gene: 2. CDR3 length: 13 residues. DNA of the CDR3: TGTGCCAGTAGTATATTACTAGCGGGAGAGCAGTACTTC. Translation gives CASSILLAGEQYF.

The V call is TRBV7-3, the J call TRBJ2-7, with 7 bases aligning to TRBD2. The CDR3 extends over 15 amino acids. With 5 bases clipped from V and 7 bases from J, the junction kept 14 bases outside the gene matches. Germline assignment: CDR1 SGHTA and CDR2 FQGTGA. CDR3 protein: CASSPLGGSVGEQYF. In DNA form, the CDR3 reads TGTGCCAGCAGCCCCCTGGGAGGGTCAGTGGGGGAGCAGTACTTC.

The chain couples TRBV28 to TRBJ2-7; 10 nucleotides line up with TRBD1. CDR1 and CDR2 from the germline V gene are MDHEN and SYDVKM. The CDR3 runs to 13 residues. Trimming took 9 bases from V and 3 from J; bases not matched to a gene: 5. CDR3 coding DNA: TGTGCCAGTTTGACAGGGGGCGGCTACGAGCAGTACTTC. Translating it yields CASLTGGGYEQYF.

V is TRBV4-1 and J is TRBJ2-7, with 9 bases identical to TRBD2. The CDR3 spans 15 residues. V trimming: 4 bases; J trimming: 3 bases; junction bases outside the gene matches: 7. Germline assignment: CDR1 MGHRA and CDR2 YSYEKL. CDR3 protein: CASSPGLARGYEQYF. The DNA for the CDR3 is TGCGCCAGCAGCCCGGGACTAGCTCGGGGCTACGAGCAGTACTTC.

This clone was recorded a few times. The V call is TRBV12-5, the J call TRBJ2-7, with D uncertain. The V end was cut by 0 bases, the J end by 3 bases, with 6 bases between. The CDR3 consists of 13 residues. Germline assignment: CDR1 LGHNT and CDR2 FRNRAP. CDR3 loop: CASGLVGGYEQYF. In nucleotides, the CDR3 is TGTGCTAGTGGTTTGGTAGGCGGCTACGAGCAGTACTTC.

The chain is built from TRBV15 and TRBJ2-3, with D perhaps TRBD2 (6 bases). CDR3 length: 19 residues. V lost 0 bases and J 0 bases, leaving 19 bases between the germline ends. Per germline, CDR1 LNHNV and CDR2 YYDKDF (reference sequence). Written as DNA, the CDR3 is TGTGCCACCAGCAGAGATTGGGATGGTAGCGGTATTAGCACAGATACGCAGTATTTT. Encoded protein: CATSRDWDGSGISTDTQYF.

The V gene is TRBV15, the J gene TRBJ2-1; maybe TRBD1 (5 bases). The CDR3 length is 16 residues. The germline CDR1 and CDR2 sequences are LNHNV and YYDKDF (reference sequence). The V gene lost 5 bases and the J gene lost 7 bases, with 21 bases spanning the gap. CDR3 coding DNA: TGTGCCACCAGCTTAGACAGACGAGAACCGCATAATGAGCAGTTCTTC. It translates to CATSLDRREPHNEQFF.

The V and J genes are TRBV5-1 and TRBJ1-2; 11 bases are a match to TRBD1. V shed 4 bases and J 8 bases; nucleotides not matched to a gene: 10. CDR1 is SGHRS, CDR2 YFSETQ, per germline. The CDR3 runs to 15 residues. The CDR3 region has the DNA TGCGCCAGCAGCCTCTCTGGACAGGGGGCAAGGGGCTACACCTTC. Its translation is CASSLSGQGARGYTF.

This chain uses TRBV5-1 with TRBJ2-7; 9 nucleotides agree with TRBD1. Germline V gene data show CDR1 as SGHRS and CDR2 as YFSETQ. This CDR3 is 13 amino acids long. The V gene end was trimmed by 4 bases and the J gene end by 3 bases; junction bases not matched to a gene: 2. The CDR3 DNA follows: TGCGCCAGCAGCGGGACAGGGAGCTACGAGCAGTACTTC. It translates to CASSGTGSYEQYF.

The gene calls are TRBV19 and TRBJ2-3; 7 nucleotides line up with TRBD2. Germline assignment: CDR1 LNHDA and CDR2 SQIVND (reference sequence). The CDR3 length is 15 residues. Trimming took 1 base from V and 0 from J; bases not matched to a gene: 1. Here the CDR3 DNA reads TGTGCCAGTAGTATAGGCGGGAGTAGCACAGATACGCAGTATTTT. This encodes CASSIGGSSTDTQYF.

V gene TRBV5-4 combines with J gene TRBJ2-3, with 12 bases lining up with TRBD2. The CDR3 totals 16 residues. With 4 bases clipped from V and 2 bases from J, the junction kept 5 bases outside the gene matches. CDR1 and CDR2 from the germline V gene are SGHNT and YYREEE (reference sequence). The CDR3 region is CASSAASGRATDTQYF. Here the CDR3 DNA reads TGTGCCAGCAGCGCTGCTAGCGGGAGGGCCACAGATACGCAGTATTTT.

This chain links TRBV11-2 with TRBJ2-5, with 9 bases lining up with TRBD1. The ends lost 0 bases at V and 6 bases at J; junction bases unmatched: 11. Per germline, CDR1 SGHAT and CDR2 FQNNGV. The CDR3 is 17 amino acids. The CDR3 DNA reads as TGTGCCAGCAGCTTAGAACGGACAGGGGACAGGGAGAAGACCCAGTACTTC. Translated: CASSLERTGDREKTQYF.

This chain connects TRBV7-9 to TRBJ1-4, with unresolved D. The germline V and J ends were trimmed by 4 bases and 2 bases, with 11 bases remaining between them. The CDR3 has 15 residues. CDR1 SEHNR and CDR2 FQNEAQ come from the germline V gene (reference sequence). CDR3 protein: CASSSRLSTNEKLFF. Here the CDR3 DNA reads TGTGCCAGCAGCTCCCGACTGAGCACTAATGAAAAACTGTTTTTT.

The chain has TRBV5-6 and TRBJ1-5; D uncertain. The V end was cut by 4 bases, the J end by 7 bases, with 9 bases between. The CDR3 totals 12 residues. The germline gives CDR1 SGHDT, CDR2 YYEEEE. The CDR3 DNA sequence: TGTGCCAGCAGCCTACTCCGGCAGCCCCAGCATTTT. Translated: CASSLLRQPQHF.

The CDR3 DNA reads TGTGCCAGCAGCTTAGGGAGGGGTAAAGGGAAGAGAAACACCATATATTTT. Protein: CASSLGRGKGKRNTIYF. This chain connects TRBV11-2 to TRBJ1-3; a weak D match, TRBD1 (5 bases). Trimming removed 1 base at V and 5 bases at J, with 18 bases between. Looked up from germline, CDR1 is SGHAT and CDR2 is FQNNGV. This CDR3 contains 17 residues.

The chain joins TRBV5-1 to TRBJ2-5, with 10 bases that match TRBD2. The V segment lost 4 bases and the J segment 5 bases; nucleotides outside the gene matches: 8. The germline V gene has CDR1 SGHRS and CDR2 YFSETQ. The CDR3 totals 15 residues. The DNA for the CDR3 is TGCGCCAGCAGCCCTAGCGGGAGCCCCCGGGAGACCCAGTACTTC. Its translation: CASSPSGSPRETQYF.

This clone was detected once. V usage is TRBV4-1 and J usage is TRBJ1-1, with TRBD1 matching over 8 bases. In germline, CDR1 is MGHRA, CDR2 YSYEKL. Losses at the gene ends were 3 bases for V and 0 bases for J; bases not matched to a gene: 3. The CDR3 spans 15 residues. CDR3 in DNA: TGCGCCAGCAGCCATTGGACAGGGCTGAACACTGAAGCTTTCTTT. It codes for CASSHWTGLNTEAFF.